These 23 T cell receptor beta chains were sequenced from one sample in a study of response to subunit inactivated influenza vaccine. TCRdb itself ran the RT-PCR reads through MiXCR, one entry per CDR3 protein. Of 550,000 to 800,000 distinct CDR3 sequences detected, around 13% appear once; the ten largest clones hold 6% to 8%. The starting material was PBMCs from blood, obtained around two weeks before vaccination. The receptor source for this set is a middle-aged man who received an inactivated influenza vaccine.

This sequence joins TRBV7-2 and TRBJ2-7; no reliable D call. Germline V CDR1 and CDR2: SGHTA, FQGNSA. Trimming shortened V by 5 bases and J by 5 bases, and 13 bases separated the two germline ends. The CDR3 extends over 13 amino acids. The CDR3 DNA sequence: TGTGCCAGCAGCGAGCGCCGGACGAACGAGCAGTACTTC. Residues: CASSERRTNEQYF. The whole variable domain, filled in from reference TRBV7-2 and TRBJ2-7, reads GAGVSQSPSNKVTEKGKDVELRCDPISGHTALYWYRQSLGQGLEFLIYFQGNSAPDKSGLPSDRFSAERTGGSVSTLTIQRTQQEDSAVYLCASSERRTNEQYFGPGTRLTVT.

This clonotype was observed many times. This chain links TRBV12-3 or TRBV12-4 with TRBJ1-1, with D maybe TRBD1 (6 bases). With 6 bases removed from V and 10 bases from J, the gap between germline ends came to 18 bases. The CDR3 extends over 13 amino acids. The CDR3 sequence is CASRRGGGLRAFF. The CDR3 DNA sequence: TGTGCCAGCAGAAGAGGGGGGGGTTTGCGAGCTTTCTTT.

This clonotype has a handful of counts. V and J are TRBV4-3 and TRBJ2-7, with 8 bases aligning to TRBD2. The J segment lost 2 bases and the V segment lost 1 base, leaving 4 bases of the junction unmatched. The CDR3 spans 15 residues. Germline V CDR1 and CDR2: LGHNA, YSLEER. CDR3 sequence: CASSQGVSGTYEQYF. Written as DNA, the CDR3 is TGCGCCAGCAGCCAAGGGGTTAGCGGGACCTACGAGCAGTACTTC.

This clonotype was counted only a few times. The rearrangement links TRBV9 to TRBJ1-5, with D unclear. Trimming removed 0 bases at V and 3 bases at J, with 10 bases between. Germline V gene sequence: CDR1 SGDLS, CDR2 YYNGEE. This CDR3 region has 15 residues. The CDR3: CASSVESDSNQPQHF. CDR3 sequence (DNA): TGTGCCAGCAGCGTAGAGTCAGACTCCAATCAGCCCCAGCATTTT.

The chain is built from TRBV20-1 and TRBJ2-3; 12 bases fit TRBD2. This CDR3 has 14 residues. The ends lost 5 bases at V and 10 bases at J; junction bases unmatched: 10. Per the germline V gene, CDR1 is DFQATT and CDR2 is SNEGSKA (reference sequence). The CDR3 coding sequence is TGCAGTGCTCCAACTAGCGGGAGGCCCGGGGCGCAGTATTTT. Translation: CSAPTSGRPGAQYF.

This clonotype was recorded at least ten times. V usage is TRBV4-2 and J usage is TRBJ2-3; weak D call: TRBD2 (6 bases). Germline CDR1 and CDR2: LGHNA and YNFKEQ. With 0 bases removed from V and 3 bases from J, the gap between germline ends came to 10 bases. This CDR3 has 15 amino acids. The CDR3 reads CASSQDPGVTDTQYF. CDR3 coding DNA: TGTGCCAGCAGCCAAGACCCGGGGGTGACAGATACGCAGTATTTT.

V is TRBV6-1 and J is TRBJ1-2; no clear D. Trimming pared 1 base from V and 0 bases from J, leaving 6 bases between. The germline V gene has CDR1 MNHNS and CDR2 SASEGT. The CDR3 is 14 amino acids. The CDR3 DNA reads TGTGCCAGCAGTGAAGGGGTCGCTAACTATGGCTACACCTTC. Translating gives CASSEGVANYGYTF.

This clonotype was seen more than once but under ten times. The rearrangement links TRBV5-1 to TRBJ2-7; 7 nucleotides align to TRBD2. Germline V gives CDR1 SGHRS, CDR2 YFSETQ. CDR3 size: 13 residues. With 4 bases clipped from V and 2 bases from J, the junction kept 3 bases outside the gene matches. The CDR3, as DNA: TGCGCCAGCAGCGGGACTAACCCCTACGAGCAGTACTTC. Protein product: CASSGTNPYEQYF. Using reference TRBV5-1 and TRBJ2-7 for the parts outside the CDR3, the full variable domain is KAGVTQTPRYLIKTRGQQVTLSCSPISGHRSVSWYQQTPGQGLQFLFEYFSETQRNKGNFPGRFSGRQFSNSRSEMNVSTLELGDSALYLCASSGTNPYEQYFGPGTRLTVT.

The gene calls are TRBV4-2 and TRBJ2-6; D perhaps matches TRBD2 (7 bases). V lost 4 bases, J lost 2 bases, and 18 bases lay in between. The CDR3 covers 18 residues. Germline V CDR1 and CDR2: LGHNA, YNFKEQ. CDR3 DNA: TGTGCCAGCAGCCCCGACCGGGGGGCGCATACTGGGGCCAACGTCCTGACTTTC. Protein: CASSPDRGAHTGANVLTF.

Here the CDR3 reads CASSLARQGAGDTQYF. Written as DNA, the CDR3 is TGCGCCAGCAGCTTGGCCCGGCAGGGGGCAGGAGATACGCAGTATTTT. The gene calls are TRBV5-1 and TRBJ2-3; 8 nucleotides agree with TRBD1. The germline CDR1 and CDR2 sequences are SGHRS and YFSETQ. There are 16 residues in the CDR3. V lost 0 bases to trimming and J lost 5 bases; unmatched junction nucleotides: 8.

This clonotype was detected many times. The genes are TRBV2 and TRBJ2-1; 9 bases agree with TRBD1. This CDR3 is 16 amino acids long. The germline CDR1 and CDR2 sequences are SNHLY and FYNNEI. Trimming took 0 bases from V and 6 from J; bases not matched to a gene: 6. CDR3 sequence: CASSEAKQGAPNEQFF. The CDR3 region has the DNA TGTGCCAGCAGTGAAGCAAAACAGGGGGCGCCCAATGAGCAGTTCTTC.

This rearrangement joins TRBV11-3 to TRBJ2-1; D possibly corresponds to TRBD2 (6 bases). V was pared by 5 bases and J by 9 bases, with 14 bases between. This CDR3 is 13 amino acids long. The germline V gene has CDR1 SGHNT and CDR2 YENEEA. CDR3 coding DNA: TGTGCCAGCAGCAAAACGACTAGTCTTGAGCAGTTCTTC. Encoded protein: CASSKTTSLEQFF.

The chain links TRBV20-1 to TRBJ1-5, with D perhaps matching TRBD1 (5 bases). Germline CDR1 DFQATT, CDR2 SNEGSKA (reference sequence). The V gene lost 6 bases and the J gene lost 1 base, with 10 bases spanning the gap. This CDR3 region has 13 residues. The CDR3 here is CSAPEGSNQPQHF. The CDR3 nucleotides are TGCAGTGCACCAGAGGGGAGCAATCAGCCCCAGCATTTT.

The rearrangement uses TRBV6-2 or TRBV6-3 and TRBJ2-1, with D unclear. In germline, CDR1 is MNHEY, CDR2 SVGEGT. This CDR3 has 15 residues. V gave up 6 bases and J gave up 3 bases, with 15 bases separating them. CDR3 residues: CASSPDILDYNEQFF. CDR3 coding DNA: TGTGCCAGCAGCCCCGATATCCTTGACTACAATGAGCAGTTCTTC.

The chain couples TRBV4-1 to TRBJ1-1; no clear D gene. V lost 2 bases, J lost 1 base, and 11 bases lay in between. The CDR3 length is 15 residues. CDR1 is MGHRA, CDR2 YSYEKL, per germline. The CDR3 DNA sequence: TGCGCCAGCAGCCAATCGGAGCACCCGAACACTGAAGCTTTCTTT. Translated: CASSQSEHPNTEAFF.

This clonotype occurred many times. The chain has TRBV7-8 and TRBJ2-3, with D possibly matching TRBD2 (6 bases). Trimming removed 0 bases from V and 2 bases from J, with 12 bases in between. CDR1 and CDR2 (germline): SGHVS, FQNEAQ. This CDR3 spans 16 amino acids. CDR3 sequence reads: CASSLARLAITDTQYF. CDR3 sequence (DNA): TGTGCCAGCAGCTTAGCGCGGCTAGCGATCACAGATACGCAGTATTTT.

This clonotype occurred a few times. This sequence joins TRBV12-3 or TRBV12-4 and TRBJ1-1; D may be TRBD1 (5 bases). The CDR3 runs to 13 residues. Trimming cost V 2 bases and J 4 bases, with 8 bases left between them. CDR3 loop: CASSLMGLTEAFF. The CDR3 coding sequence is TGTGCCAGCAGTTTAATGGGGCTCACTGAAGCTTTCTTT.

This clonotype was observed a few times. The chain is built from TRBV25-1 and TRBJ2-3; 7 positions agree with TRBD2. Trimming took 7 bases from V and 4 from J; bases not matched to a gene: 17. CDR3 size: 17 residues. Germline CDR1 reads MGHDK; CDR2 reads SYGVNS. The CDR3 region is CASTSHSGGGDADTQYF. CDR3 DNA sequence: TGTGCCAGCACCTCCCACAGTGGGGGGGGGGATGCAGATACGCAGTATTTT.

This clonotype occurred many times. The chain employs TRBV7-9 and TRBJ2-7; TRBD1 aligns across 10 bases. V lost 3 bases, J lost 2 bases, and 10 bases stayed unmatched. CDR1 and CDR2 from the germline V gene are SEHNR and FQNEAQ (reference sequence). This CDR3 is built from 17 residues. The CDR3 nucleotides read TGTGCCAGCAGCTTCTCCCGGACAGGGGGGGTCCCCTACGAGCAGTACTTC. This translates into CASSFSRTGGVPYEQYF. The complete variable domain, with remaining parts taken from reference TRBV7-9 and TRBJ2-7, reads DTGVSQNPRHKITKRGQNVTFRCDPISEHNRLYWYRQTLGQGPEFLTYFQNEAQLEKSRLLSDRFSAERPKGSFSTLEIQRTEQGDSAMYLCASSFSRTGGVPYEQYFGPGTRLTVT.

The sample holds a few counts of this clonotype. This chain joins TRBV7-2 and TRBJ2-2; 7 nucleotides line up with TRBD2. This CDR3 is built from 16 residues. Trimming took 5 bases from V and 6 from J; bases not matched to a gene: 12. Germline values: CDR1 SGHTA, CDR2 FQGNSA. The CDR3 region is CASSPGLGGGAGELFF. Here the CDR3 DNA reads TGTGCCAGCAGCCCTGGACTAGGAGGAGGCGCCGGGGAGCTGTTTTTT.

This chain connects TRBV20-1 to TRBJ2-1; the match to TRBD2 covers 10 bases. Germline V gene data show CDR1 as DFQATT and CDR2 as SNEGSKA (reference sequence). The ends lost 0 bases at V and 6 bases at J; junction bases unmatched: 5. This CDR3 spans 15 amino acids. This CDR3 is CSARDGTSVSNEQFF. The CDR3 DNA follows: TGCAGTGCTAGAGATGGGACTAGCGTTTCCAATGAGCAGTTCTTC.

This clonotype came up a few times. This may come from a read error, since a much larger clone is one base off. The chain combines TRBV7-2 with TRBJ2-3; D gene unclear. The germline V gene has CDR1 SGHTA and CDR2 FQGNSA. Trimming removed 3 bases from V and 4 bases from J, with 5 bases in between. The CDR3 extends over 12 amino acids. As DNA, the CDR3 is TGTGCCAGCAGCTTTGTCCCAGATACGCAGTATTTT. As protein: CASSFVPDTQYF.

The J gene is TRBJ2-7, the V gene TRBV30; 8 bases are a match to TRBD1. This CDR3 region has 15 residues. Trimming at V came to 4 bases and at J to 7 bases, leaving 15 bases not matched to a gene. The V gene's germline CDR1 is GTSNPN and CDR2 SVGIG (reference sequence). The CDR3 is CAWMGQVFPSREQYF. The CDR3 region has the DNA TGTGCCTGGATGGGACAGGTATTTCCCTCCCGAGAGCAGTACTTC. Supplemented by reference TRBV30 and TRBJ2-7, the full variable domain reads SQTIHQWPATLVQPVGSPLSLECTVEGTSNPNLYWYRQAAGRGLQLLFYSVGIGQISSEVPQNLSASRPQDRQFILSSKKLLLSDSGFYLCAWMGQVFPSREQYFGPGTRLTVT.